This note documents a single T cell receptor (beta chain) sequence. The antigen it recognizes is unknown. The sample holds no much larger clone one base away, and base qualities are not on file. Samples from volunteer blood donors who had recovered from COVID-19 were contributed by a second Seattle source. The collaborating institutions used their own protocols to collect whole blood in K2EDTA tubes. For TCRbeta analysis, collaborators shipped samples in one of three forms: frozen whole blood, isolated PBMCs, or DNA extracted from either of those sample types. These data are taken from a study of blood T cell repertoires in COVID-19 (dated by TCRdb to between 2020 and 2021). Study-wide context: Samples covering the acute and convalescent phases of COVID-19 were provided by collaborators in the United States, Italy and Spain. Subjects who had been exposed to COVID-19, were actively infected with it, or had recovered from it provided the deeply sampled blood TCRbeta repertoires that made up the dataset. The samples were drawn from the first 160 participants of the ongoing ImmuneRACE study and from about 1,200 subjects provided by 6 global collaborators. The repertoires were made available in a free public database intended to serve as a resource for research on the immune response to SARS-CoV-2. Sample metadata almost always included a de-identified subject ID, COVID-19 status, age in years and sex. The material from the prospective study consisted of cDNA or gDNA derived from T cells, B-cell-depleted T cells, or PBMCs. Where HLA class I and class II types were available, the types were taken from metadata supplied by the sample provider, not from assay-based typing. General conclusions and limits of the study: The amount of clinical and demographic metadata varied by source and participant and was provided uncurated.

Reading the germline V gene gives CDR1 SNHLY and CDR2 FYNNEI. The CDR3 goes from the cysteine to the phenylalanine over 14 residues. The DNA shown is the 42-base CDR3, in frame from base 1. V and J lose 8 bases and 3 bases, and a span of 14 bases separates them. TCRbeta CDR3 regions were amplified from genomic DNA using the immunoSEQ Assay, a bias-controlled multiplex PCR. As for the original processing: Within the assay, amplification of reference gene primers was used to estimate how many nucleated cells each sample contained. To quantify the absolute abundance of each unique TCRbeta CDR3 rearrangement, sequence reads were collapsed and filtered. For each sample, productive Simpson clonality was calculated as the square root of Simpson's diversity index over productive rearrangements. As stored in TCRdb, this immuneACCESS dataset retains in-frame rearrangements with V and J assigned. A fraction of the clones does not appear; measured against another copy, unresolved V genes explain less than half of the discrepancy, and the remainder lacks a known reason. The D gene and trimming were derived from the DNA, and the V and J assignments and clone size from that table. The sample has about 140,000 clones on record, roughly 80% of them singletons. The ten largest clonotypes hold around 3.7% of the sample.

The sample consisted of peripheral blood. This sequence originates from a man between 65 and 80 years old who had recovered from COVID-19. The chain joins TRBV2 to TRBJ2-1, with TRBD2 as a weak D call on 6 bases. The CDR3 protein sequence reads: CASRGTWFYNEQFF. The DNA reads as follows: TGTGCCAGCCGAGGGACTTGGTTCTACAATGAGCAGTTCTTC.